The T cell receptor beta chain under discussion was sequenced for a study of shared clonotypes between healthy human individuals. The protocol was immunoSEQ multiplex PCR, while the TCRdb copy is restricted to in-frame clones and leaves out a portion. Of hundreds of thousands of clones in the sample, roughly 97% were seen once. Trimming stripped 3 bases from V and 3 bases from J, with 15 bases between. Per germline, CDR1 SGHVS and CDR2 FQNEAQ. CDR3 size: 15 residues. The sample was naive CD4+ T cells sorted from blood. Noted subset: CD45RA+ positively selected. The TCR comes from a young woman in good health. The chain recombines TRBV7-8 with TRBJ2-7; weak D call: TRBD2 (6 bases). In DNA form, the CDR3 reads TGTGCCAGCAGCTTCCGACTAGGACTTAACTACGAGCAGTACTTC. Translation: CASSFRLGLNYEQYF.